These 15 T cell receptor beta chains came from one sample sequenced in a study of metastatic and nonmetastatic thyroid tumors. No treatment of any kind had been given to any patient before thyroid surgery. Via MiXCR, TCRdb re-called the PCR reads. The sample lists 20,000 to 25,000 clones; about 20% were seen once. The sequenced sample consisted of tumor tissue. Receptor source: a female donor with papillary thyroid cancer or a benign thyroid nodule (not recorded which). Some clones in this sample may be carry-over from other donors' samples.

This clone has only a few counts. V gene TRBV20-1 combines with J gene TRBJ1-4; D is ambiguous. The CDR3 totals 14 residues. Germline V gene lookup returns CDR1 DFQATT and CDR2 SNEGSKA (reference sequence). V gave up 5 bases and J gave up 0 bases, with 10 bases separating them. The CDR3 is CSAATPATNEKLFF. CDR3 DNA: TGCAGTGCTGCGACCCCCGCAACTAATGAAAAACTGTTTTTT.

This clone came up many times. Other nucleotide sequences in the sample specify the same CDR3. The rearrangement joins TRBV20-1 to TRBJ1-2; possibly TRBD1 for D (5 bases). Trimming removed 5 bases at V and 8 bases at J, with 15 bases between. CDR1 DFQATT and CDR2 SNEGSKA come from the germline V gene (reference sequence). The CDR3 is made up of 12 amino acids. CDR3 region: CSAGGVWWGYTF. CDR3 DNA sequence: TGCAGTGCTGGGGGAGTCTGGTGGGGCTACACCTTC.

The chain carries TRBV11-3 and TRBJ2-7; TRBD1 might be the D (5 bases). The V gene's germline CDR1 is SGHNT and CDR2 YENEEA. V was shortened by 3 bases and J by 5 bases, with 14 bases between the two germline ends. The CDR3 loop spans 14 amino acids. DNA for the CDR3: TGTGCCAGCAGCTTTGCAGGGAACTTGGACGAGCAGTACTTC. Translation gives CASSFAGNLDEQYF.

The chain combines TRBV6-1 with TRBJ1-1; D remains ambiguous. CDR3 length: 13 amino acids. V lost 6 bases to trimming and J lost 1 base, with 9 bases between them. Germline assignment: CDR1 MNHNS and CDR2 SASEGT. The CDR3 protein is CASRIRRNTEAFF. In DNA form, the CDR3 reads TGTGCCAGCAGAATTAGAAGGAACACTGAAGCTTTCTTT.

Ten or more counts support this clone. The DNA for the CDR3 is TGCAGTGCTAGCGGGAGGATTGCCTACGAGCAGTACTTC. Protein product: CSASGRIAYEQYF. The V call is TRBV20-1, the J call TRBJ2-7; 7 positions agree with TRBD2. CDR3 length: 13 residues. In germline, CDR1 is DFQATT, CDR2 SNEGSKA (reference sequence). With V trimmed by 3 bases and J by 2 bases, 4 bases remained unmatched.

The chain recombines TRBV5-1 with TRBJ2-5; TRBD2 might be the D (6 bases). Between the trimmed V and J ends, which lost 5 bases and 0 bases, there was a span of 8 bases. Germline V lookup: CDR1 SGHRS, CDR2 YFSETQ. The CDR3 runs 13 residues. CDR3 protein: CASSGDYQETQYF. In DNA form, the CDR3 reads TGCGCCAGCAGTGGGGACTACCAAGAGACCCAGTACTTC. Filled out from reference TRBV5-1 and TRBJ2-5, the complete variable domain reads KAGVTQTPRYLIKTRGQQVTLSCSPISGHRSVSWYQQTPGQGLQFLFEYFSETQRNKGNFPGRFSGRQFSNSRSEMNVSTLELGDSALYLCASSGDYQETQYFGPGTRLLVL.

Many counts were recorded for this clone. The J gene is TRBJ1-4, the V gene TRBV6-1, with a tentative D call TRBD1 (6 bases). V lost 4 bases and J 0 bases, leaving 6 bases between the germline ends. The CDR3 contains 14 residues. Germline CDR1 reads MNHNS; CDR2 reads SASEGT. This CDR3 is CASSGTATNEKLFF. The CDR3 DNA sequence: TGTGCCAGCAGTGGGACAGCAACTAATGAAAAACTGTTTTTT.

A few counts support this clone. This chain uses TRBV11-3 with TRBJ2-7, with a possible D match to TRBD2 (6 bases). Germline-derived CDR1 and CDR2 are SGHNT and YENEEA. Trimming left V 5 bases short and J 2 bases short, with 13 bases between. The CDR3 contains 14 residues. The CDR3 sequence is CASSPCGEAYEQYF. DNA for the CDR3: TGTGCCAGCAGCCCGTGCGGGGAAGCCTACGAGCAGTACTTC.

This clone came up many times. The J gene is TRBJ2-1, the V gene TRBV2; TRBD2 aligns across 7 bases. The CDR3 length is 14 residues. Trimming took 4 bases from V and 4 from J; bases not matched to a gene: 4. The germline gives CDR1 SNHLY, CDR2 FYNNEI. The CDR3: CASSGLADYNEQFF. CDR3 in DNA: TGTGCCAGCAGTGGCCTAGCGGATTACAATGAGCAGTTCTTC. The whole variable domain, filled in from reference TRBV2 and TRBJ2-1, reads EPEVTQTPSHQVTQMGQEVILRCVPISNHLYFYWYRQILGQKVEFLVSFYNNEISEKSEIFDDQFSVERPDGSNFTLKIRSTKLEDSAMYFCASSGLADYNEQFFGPGTRLTVL.

The CDR3 DNA sequence: TGTGCCAGCAGTGAGGGGGACAGGGCGAACACTGAAGCTTTCTTT. It codes for CASSEGDRANTEAFF. V and J are TRBV6-1 and TRBJ1-1; the match to TRBD1 covers 9 bases. CDR1 is MNHNS and CDR2 is SASEGT in the germline V gene. The CDR3 runs to 15 residues. The J segment lost 1 base and the V segment lost 3 bases, leaving 3 bases of the junction unmatched.

The table lists this clone with many counts. The rearrangement uses TRBV18 and TRBJ1-2, with a weak D call TRBD1 (5 bases). V dropped 2 bases and J dropped 0 bases, with 16 bases sitting between them. The CDR3 is 17 amino acids. Germline V gives CDR1 KGHSH, CDR2 LQKENI. The CDR3 DNA follows: TGTGCCAGCTCACCAAGGGGTTTTGACAGAGCTAACTATGGCTACACCTTC. Translated, it gives CASSPRGFDRANYGYTF.

The genes are TRBV7-2 and TRBJ2-7, with 10 nucleotides matching TRBD1. In germline, CDR1 is SGHTA, CDR2 FQGNSA. The CDR3 runs to 14 residues. With 4 bases clipped from V and 7 bases from J, the junction kept 7 bases outside the gene matches. The CDR3 nucleotides are TGTGCCAGCAGCTATGGGACAGGGGCTGAGGAGCAGTACTTC. Translated, it gives CASSYGTGAEEQYF.

The chain links TRBV28 to TRBJ2-7; 9 positions agree with TRBD2. Looked up from germline, CDR1 is MDHEN and CDR2 is SYDVKM. This CDR3 spans 15 amino acids. Trimming took 3 bases from V and 3 from J; bases not matched to a gene: 6. The CDR3 sequence: CASSFPSSGIYEQYF. As DNA, the CDR3 is TGTGCCAGCAGTTTCCCCTCTAGCGGGATCTACGAGCAGTACTTC.

This clone was detected only a few times. The chain carries TRBV12-3 or TRBV12-4 and TRBJ2-5; D not certain. This CDR3 spans 14 amino acids. Trimming shortened V by 5 bases and J by 7 bases, and 17 bases separated the two germline ends. The CDR3 region is CASSPRTTTGTQYF. The DNA for the CDR3 is TGTGCCAGCAGTCCAAGGACCACCACGGGGACCCAGTACTTC.

This clone was recorded at least ten times. The chain employs TRBV7-9 and TRBJ2-3; the D is unclear. The V gene's germline CDR1 is SEHNR and CDR2 FQNEAQ (reference sequence). The CDR3 is 13 amino acids. The V end lost 3 bases, the J end lost 1 base, and 5 bases lay between the germline ends. Written as DNA, the CDR3 is TGTGCCAGCAGCTTTCCCGGCACAGATACGCAGTATTTT. It encodes CASSFPGTDTQYF. The full variable domain, with the rest looked up from reference TRBV7-9 and TRBJ2-3, is DTGVSQNPRHKITKRGQNVTFRCDPISEHNRLYWYRQTLGQGPEFLTYFQNEAQLEKSRLLSDRFSAERPKGSFSTLEIQRTEQGDSAMYLCASSFPGTDTQYFGPGTRLTVL.